These 20 T cell receptor beta chains came from one sample sequenced in a study of shared clonotypes between healthy human individuals. Sequenced by immunoSEQ multiplex PCR; TCRdb stores in-frame clones only, minus some. This table has millions of clones, about 95% appearing once. Naive CD8 cells, CD45RO-negative and positively selected for CCR7, excluded terminally differentiated effector memory CD45RA+ cells. Sample: naive CD8+ T cells sorted from blood. These receptor sequences come from a man aged 18 to 29 in good health.

The rearrangement links TRBV5-4 to TRBJ2-1, with 14 bases matching TRBD2. Germline V gives CDR1 SGHNT, CDR2 YYREEE (reference sequence). V was pared by 4 bases and J by 1 base, with 7 bases of the junction left unmatched. The CDR3 totals 18 residues. CDR3 in amino acids: CASSRGLAGGASYNEQFF. The CDR3 nucleotides are TGTGCCAGCAGCCGAGGACTAGCGGGAGGAGCGTCCTACAATGAGCAGTTCTTC.

Concerning this clone: The same CDR3 arises from other DNA sequences in this sample as well. The J gene is TRBJ1-2, the V gene TRBV19, with unresolved D. The CDR3 contains 13 residues. Germline V lookup: CDR1 LNHDA, CDR2 SQIVND (reference sequence). V lost 5 bases and J 1 base, leaving 8 bases between the germline ends. This CDR3 reads CASSRGSNYGYTF. CDR3 nucleotides: TGTGCCAGTAGTCGGGGAAGTAACTATGGCTACACCTTC. The full variable domain, rest sourced from reference TRBV19 and TRBJ1-2, is DGGITQSPKYLFRKEGQNVTLSCEQNLNHDAMYWYRQDPGQGLRLIYYSQIVNDFQKGDIAEGYSVSREKKESFPLTVTSAQKNPTAFYLCASSRGSNYGYTFGSGTRLTVV.

The J gene is TRBJ1-6, the V gene TRBV27; weak D call: TRBD1 (5 bases). Germline CDR1 MNHEY, CDR2 SMNVEV (reference sequence). V shed 7 bases and J shed 7 bases, with 11 bases lying between them. CDR3 length: 13 amino acids. Here the CDR3 reads CASTWGLNSPLHF. The CDR3 DNA follows: TGTGCCAGCACGTGGGGGTTGAATTCACCCCTCCACTTT.

The chain recombines TRBV28 with TRBJ1-5; D gene ambiguous. V dropped 3 bases and J dropped 0 bases, with 6 bases sitting between them. Per germline, CDR1 MDHEN and CDR2 SYDVKM. This CDR3 has 14 amino acids. CDR3 protein: CASSFGVSNQPQHF. The CDR3 DNA follows: TGTGCCAGCAGTTTCGGGGTTAGCAATCAGCCCCAGCATTTT.

The chain recombines TRBV6-1 with TRBJ2-1; D call uncertain. CDR3 length: 14 amino acids. V was clipped by 8 bases and J by 0 bases, with 11 bases between them. The V gene's germline CDR1 is MNHNS and CDR2 SASEGT. In DNA form, the CDR3 reads TGTGCCAGCGGCGGCCTCGGCTCCTACAATGAGCAGTTCTTC. Translation gives CASGGLGSYNEQFF.

The V call is TRBV13, the J call TRBJ2-2, with 7 bases fitting TRBD1. This CDR3 spans 16 amino acids. Unmatched junction bases numbered 13, after V lost 5 bases and J lost 7 bases. CDR1 is PRHDT and CDR2 is FYEKMQ in the germline V gene (reference sequence). CDR3 protein: CASSGPEDRENGELFF. In DNA, the CDR3 is TGTGCCAGCAGCGGGCCGGAAGACAGGGAGAACGGGGAGCTGTTTTTT.

This clone was observed once. The J gene is TRBJ2-7, the V gene TRBV4-3; TRBD2 is a possible D gene (6 bases). Trimming pared 1 base from V and 3 bases from J, leaving 10 bases between. Germline V gene sequence: CDR1 LGHNA, CDR2 YSLEER. The CDR3 is 14 residues long. The chain's CDR3 is CASSQAQAGYEQYF. CDR3 nucleotide sequence: TGCGCCAGCAGCCAAGCCCAAGCGGGCTACGAGCAGTACTTC.

This clone was detected a few times. The CDR3 nucleotides read TGTGCCAGCAGTGAATTGGGTTGGCGGGATGAAAAACTGTTTTTT. It specifies CASSELGWRDEKLFF. This rearrangement joins TRBV25-1 to TRBJ1-4; no reliable D call. The ends were cut back, 1 base at V and 6 bases at J, with 12 bases in the middle. Germline CDR1 MGHDK, CDR2 SYGVNS. This CDR3 has 15 residues.

This chain links TRBV7-9 with TRBJ2-7; 8 nucleotides match TRBD2. The trim removed 4 bases at V and 7 bases at J, leaving 6 bases unmatched. Germline lookup yields CDR1 SEHNR and CDR2 FQNEAQ (reference sequence). This CDR3 region has 13 residues. The CDR3 loop reads CASSSQEREEQYF. The CDR3 DNA is TGTGCCAGCAGCTCACAGGAGCGGGAGGAGCAGTACTTC.

This clone appeared a single time. The rearrangement uses TRBV9 and TRBJ2-1, with D possibly being TRBD1 or TRBD2 (5 bases each). V lost 5 bases and J lost 0, with 12 bases in between. The CDR3 contains 15 residues. Germline CDR1 and CDR2: SGDLS and YYNGEE. The DNA for the CDR3 is TGTGCCAGCAGTCTTAGCGACAGCTCCTACAATGAGCAGTTCTTC. As protein: CASSLSDSSYNEQFF.

The genes are TRBV6-5 and TRBJ1-1; a possible D gene is TRBD1 (6 bases). The CDR3 has 13 residues. Germline V lookup: CDR1 MNHEY, CDR2 SVGAGI. The V end was cut by 1 base, the J end by 8 bases, with 11 bases between. The DNA for the CDR3 is TGTGCCAGCAGTTACTTCTCGGGGGCCGAAGCTTTCTTT. It translates to CASSYFSGAEAFF.

This chain uses TRBV30 with TRBJ2-3; D remains ambiguous. Trimming took 8 bases from V and 5 from J, leaving 2 bases between them. The CDR3 has 8 amino acids. In germline, CDR1 is GTSNPN, CDR2 SVGIG (reference sequence). The CDR3 spells CAGDTQYF. The CDR3 DNA reads as TGTGCCGGAGATACGCAGTATTTT.

In DNA, the CDR3 is TGTGCCTGGGCCGGGACAGGGACGGCCGAGCAGTACTTC. Translated, it gives CAWAGTGTAEQYF. This rearrangement joins TRBV30 to TRBJ2-7; 9 nucleotides match TRBD1. The germline V gene has CDR1 GTSNPN and CDR2 SVGIG (reference sequence). J was trimmed by 6 bases and V by 5 bases; bases with no gene match: 8. This CDR3 is 13 amino acids long.

The rearrangement uses TRBV28 and TRBJ2-7; 8 bases line up with TRBD1. This CDR3 comprises 15 residues. With V trimmed by 6 bases and J by 2 bases, 9 bases remained unmatched. In germline, CDR1 is MDHEN, CDR2 SYDVKM. The CDR3 is CASRPDRVDPYEQYF. The CDR3 DNA reads as TGTGCCAGCAGACCGGACAGGGTCGACCCCTACGAGCAGTACTTC. The full variable domain, rest sourced from reference TRBV28 and TRBJ2-7, is DVKVTQSSRYLVKRTGEKVFLECVQDMDHENMFWYRQDPGLGLRLIYFSYDVKMKEKGDIPEGYSVSREKKERFSLILESASTNQTSMYLCASRPDRVDPYEQYFGPGTRLTVT.

This clone was seen a single time. V gene TRBV6-5 combines with J gene TRBJ1-4; tentative D call: TRBD1 (6 bases). The CDR3 runs to 14 residues. Trimming cost V 0 bases and J 6 bases, with 8 bases left between them. CDR1 is MNHEY and CDR2 is SVGAGI in the germline V gene. The CDR3 region has the DNA TGTGCCAGCAGTTACTCGGCAGGGGATGAAAAACTGTTTTTT. Its translation is CASSYSAGDEKLFF.

As for this clone: Other DNA sequences in the sample encode the same CDR3. The chain recombines TRBV10-3 with TRBJ2-2; D remains ambiguous. The CDR3 runs to 15 residues. V was trimmed by 0 bases and J by 2 bases, leaving 7 bases between them. CDR1 is ENHRY and CDR2 is SYGVKD in the germline V gene. CDR3 region: CAISESPTNTGELFF. For the CDR3, the DNA is TGTGCCATCAGTGAGTCGCCAACAAACACCGGGGAGCTGTTTTTT.

This chain links TRBV27 with TRBJ2-2, with D possibly being TRBD1 (6 bases). This CDR3 comprises 15 residues. Germline V gene data show CDR1 as MNHEY and CDR2 as SMNVEV (reference sequence). Deletions cut 2 bases from V and 6 bases from J, with 13 bases between. The CDR3 loop reads CASSLGVTGPGELFF. The CDR3 bases are TGTGCCAGCAGTTTAGGGGTCACAGGGCCCGGGGAGCTGTTTTTT.

J is TRBJ1-3 and V is TRBV7-9; 8 bases agree with TRBD1. Per the germline V gene, CDR1 is SEHNR and CDR2 is FQNEAQ (reference sequence). The CDR3 extends over 17 amino acids. Trimming removed 4 bases from V and 4 bases from J; junction bases left unmatched: 12. CDR3 loop: CASSSWGTGQRGNTIYF. The CDR3 DNA is TGTGCCAGCAGCTCGTGGGGGACAGGTCAGAGAGGAAACACCATATATTTT.

The rearrangement uses TRBV7-2 and TRBJ1-2, with TRBD1 matching 8 bases. The V gene end was trimmed by 4 bases and the J gene end by 14 bases; junction bases not matched to a gene: 12. Germline CDR1 is SGHTA and CDR2 is FQGNSA. The CDR3 is 13 residues long. CDR3 sequence reads: CASSWGIQGAWTF. The CDR3 DNA follows: TGTGCCAGCAGCTGGGGAATCCAGGGGGCGTGGACCTTC.

The V gene is TRBV5-4, the J gene TRBJ2-5; tentative D call: TRBD2 (5 bases). This CDR3 has 13 amino acids. V lost 5 bases and J 2 bases, leaving 10 bases between the germline ends. Germline V lookup: CDR1 SGHNT, CDR2 YYREEE (reference sequence). The DNA for the CDR3 is TGTGCCAGCAGGAGGGCGGAGCAAGAGACCCAGTACTTC. Translation: CASRRAEQETQYF. Supplemented by reference TRBV5-4 and TRBJ2-5, the full variable domain reads ETGVTQSPTHLIKTRGQQVTLRCSSQSGHNTVSWYQQALGQGPQFIFQYYREEENGRGNFPPRFSGLQFPNYSSELNVNALELDDSALYLCASRRAEQETQYFGPGTRLLVL.